This T cell receptor (beta chain) was identified in a study of T-cell memory formation after mild COVID-19. The study's findings and limits: Clones that contracted from day 15 to 85 had balanced CD4/CD8; later expanders were CD4+ biased.

TCRdb ran MiXCR on the 5' RACE reads and lists one entry per CDR3 protein. Of roughly 130,000 distinct CDR3 sequences in the sample, more than 15% were seen once. This clonotype has only a few counts. Its specificity is unknown. CDR3 length: 14 amino acids. In germline, CDR1 is MNHNY, CDR2 SVGAGI (reference sequence). V was trimmed by 2 bases and J by 3 bases, leaving 8 bases between them. Source material: PBMCs or a T cell subset sorted from them (not recorded which). The TCR originated in a man between 18 and 29 years old who had mild COVID-19 (a few samples of this study predate the infection). Cell type and time point are not known. The chain links TRBV6-6 to TRBJ2-4; a possible D gene is TRBD2 (5 bases). The CDR3 DNA reads as TGTGCCAGCAGTTACCCCGGAGGCAAAAACATTCAGTACTTC. Its protein is CASSYPGGKNIQYF.